These 13 T cell receptor beta chains share one sample of origin, sequenced in a study of CD8 T cells in ankylosing spondylitis. TCRdb recomputed calls from the 5' RACE reads with MiXCR, one row per CDR3 protein. The table includes about 150,000 distinct CDR3 sequences, 7.3% detected once. The sample consisted of blood, either unsorted or a sorted T cell fraction (not recorded which). Every receptor here comes from a female donor with ankylosing spondylitis or in good health (not recorded which).

This clonotype came up many times. V usage is TRBV20-1 and J usage is TRBJ1-3, with D hard to call. V dropped 6 bases and J dropped 4 bases, with 10 bases sitting between them. This CDR3 contains 12 residues. Per the germline V gene, CDR1 is DFQATT and CDR2 is SNEGSKA (reference sequence). Here the CDR3 DNA reads TGCAGTGCACCTTGGCAGGGAAACACCATATATTTT. Protein: CSAPWQGNTIYF.

This clonotype was seen ten or more times. The CDR3 DNA reads TGCAGTGCTAGGTTGTTATTGGGGGACTACGAGCAGTACTTC. Amino acid sequence: CSARLLLGDYEQYF. V gene TRBV20-1 combines with J gene TRBJ2-7; D tentatively fits TRBD1 or TRBD2 (5 bases each). This CDR3 is built from 14 residues. The V end was cut by 3 bases, the J end by 3 bases, with 15 bases between. Germline CDR1 DFQATT, CDR2 SNEGSKA (reference sequence).

This chain uses TRBV7-6 with TRBJ2-4; 11 nucleotides line up with TRBD2. CDR1 is SGHVS, CDR2 FNYEAQ, per germline. V dropped 1 base and J dropped 0; count of bases not matched to a gene: 11. This CDR3 comprises 20 residues. The CDR3 coding sequence is TGTGCCAGCAGCTTAGAGGCTAGCGGGGGGCGCGGACTAGCCAAAAACATTCAGTACTTC. It specifies CASSLEASGGRGLAKNIQYF.

This clonotype was picked up many times. This chain uses TRBV14 with TRBJ2-5; no firm D call. The ends were cut back, 3 bases at V and 1 base at J, with 12 bases in the middle. Per the germline V gene, CDR1 is SGHDN and CDR2 is FVKESK. This CDR3 spans 15 amino acids. The CDR3 coding sequence is TGTGCCAGCAGCCATCGAGCAGGACCCCAAGAGACCCAGTACTTC. Encoded protein: CASSHRAGPQETQYF.

The table lists this clonotype with a few counts. The chain combines TRBV20-1 with TRBJ2-3; 12 bases are a match to TRBD2. The length of the CDR3 is 16 residues. CDR1 is DFQATT, CDR2 SNEGSKA, per germline (reference sequence). J was trimmed by 0 bases and V by 7 bases; bases with no gene match: 8. CDR3 loop: CSVPRLAGASTDTQYF. The CDR3 region has the DNA TGCAGTGTTCCCCGACTAGCGGGGGCCAGCACAGATACGCAGTATTTT.

This clonotype was seen more than once but under ten times. The V call is TRBV6-5, the J call TRBJ2-1, with 12 positions matching TRBD2. CDR3 length equals 17 residues. V dropped 5 bases and J dropped 3; count of bases not matched to a gene: 8. Germline V lookup: CDR1 MNHEY, CDR2 SVGAGI. Here the CDR3 DNA reads TGTGCCAGCAGTCACACTAGCGGGGGGCTACACTACAATGAGCAGTTCTTC. Translating gives CASSHTSGGLHYNEQFF.

This clonotype was seen ten or more times. The gene calls are TRBV7-8 and TRBJ1-1; 7 bases are a match to TRBD1. The CDR3 covers 14 residues. Germline V gives CDR1 SGHVS, CDR2 FQNEAQ. The V segment lost 6 bases and the J segment 7 bases; nucleotides outside the gene matches: 11. CDR3 DNA sequence: TGTGCCAGCAGGAACAGGGGCCGAGTGCTTGAAGCTTTCTTT. Amino acids: CASRNRGRVLEAFF.

This clonotype occurred many times. CDR3 residues: CASSLGAGIGTDTQYF. CDR3 coding DNA: TGCGCCAGCAGCCTGGGAGCGGGGATAGGCACAGATACGCAGTATTTT. The V call is TRBV5-1, the J call TRBJ2-3; 7 bases match TRBD2. The ends lost 4 bases at V and 1 base at J; junction bases unmatched: 9. Germline V gene sequence: CDR1 SGHRS, CDR2 YFSETQ. The CDR3 length is 16 residues.

In this sample, this clonotype turned up many times. V and J are TRBV30 and TRBJ1-5, with D maybe TRBD1 (5 bases). The CDR3 totals 14 residues. Germline CDR1 is GTSNPN and CDR2 is SVGIG (reference sequence). V was pared by 2 bases and J by 3 bases, with 11 bases between. This chain's CDR3 is CAWSIRGFNQPQHF. The CDR3 coding sequence is TGTGCCTGGAGTATCCGGGGCTTCAATCAGCCCCAGCATTTT.

This clonotype was seen many times. This chain connects TRBV13 to TRBJ1-1; D might be TRBD1 (5 bases). Germline values: CDR1 PRHDT, CDR2 FYEKMQ (reference sequence). The CDR3 loop spans 13 amino acids. The V end was cut by 1 base, the J end by 6 bases, with 9 bases between. In nucleotides, the CDR3 is TGTGCCAGCAGCTTAGAAGGGGCTCCTGAAGCTTTCTTT. Residues: CASSLEGAPEAFF. Full variable domain (remainder filled in from reference TRBV13 and TRBJ1-1): AAGVIQSPRHLIKEKRETATLKCYPIPRHDTVYWYQQGPGQDPQFLISFYEKMQSDKGSIPDRFSAQQFSDYHSELNMSSLELGDSALYFCASSLEGAPEAFFGQGTRLTVV.

This clonotype showed up many times. The genes are TRBV5-1 and TRBJ1-2, with 9 bases lining up with TRBD1. This CDR3 has 14 residues. V was clipped by 5 bases and J by 6 bases; unmatched bases: 8. Germline values: CDR1 SGHRS, CDR2 YFSETQ. The CDR3 loop is CASSYPGQGDGYTF. The CDR3 coding sequence is TGCGCCAGCAGTTATCCGGGACAGGGCGATGGCTACACCTTC.

This clonotype was recorded at least ten times. The chain combines TRBV7-2 with TRBJ2-7, with 7 bases matching TRBD2. The V gene's germline CDR1 is SGHTA and CDR2 FQGNSA. The V and J ends lost 3 bases and 2 bases, in that order; junction bases with no gene match: 7. The CDR3 runs 15 residues. CDR3 residues: CASSFPGTTAYEQYF. CDR3 DNA sequence: TGTGCCAGCAGCTTCCCCGGGACTACTGCCTACGAGCAGTACTTC.

This clonotype has at least ten counts. The CDR3 loop reads CASSWTGATNEKLFF. The CDR3, as DNA: TGCGCCAGCAGCTGGACCGGTGCAACTAATGAAAAACTGTTTTTT. This chain joins TRBV5-1 and TRBJ1-4; D is unclear. The CDR3 contains 15 residues. CDR1 SGHRS and CDR2 YFSETQ come from the germline V gene. V was pared by 3 bases and J by 0 bases, with 9 bases between.